This is a list of T cell receptor beta chains from one sample in a study of cytomegalovirus exposure and HLA in healthy donors. Clones were sequenced by immunoSEQ multiplex PCR, and TCRdb holds only the in-frame ones, with some missing. The sample carries fewer than 200,000 clones, around 80% recorded once. Specimen: PBMCs. These receptors all stem from a male donor in good health and CMV-seronegative. Both conserved end residues are trimmed from each CDR3. Rows give clone size only sometimes, using once, few, many, or a class for an expanded clone.

cdr3_aa v_call clone_size cdr3_length j_call
ASSNTETDYEQY TRBV7-9 - 12 TRBJ2-7
ASSLAGGNTIY TRBV5-8 - 11 TRBJ1-3
ASSPLDRTNTEAF TRBV4-1 - 13 TRBJ1-1
AISEVLAGIYEQY TRBV10-3 - 13 TRBJ2-7
ASSSQAGELF TRBV5-6 once 10 TRBJ2-2
ASRLTSGGAWETQY TRBV4-2 - 14 TRBJ2-5
ASSEGQGGQPQH TRBV6-1 - 12 TRBJ1-5
ASSFQTGLATNEKLF TRBV18 - 15 TRBJ1-4
ASSDMGGGSQPQH TRBV6-1 - 13 TRBJ1-5
AWSVPFRALNTGELF TRBV30 - 15 TRBJ2-2
ASSFSGTSSLNEQF TRBV7-2 - 14 TRBJ2-1
ASSVGRAETQY TRBV6-4 - 11 TRBJ2-5
ASSLGASGRKTQY TRBV11-2 - 13 TRBJ2-5
ASSSNINTGELF TRBV2 - 12 TRBJ2-2
ASSYEANYGYT TRBV6-5 once 11 TRBJ1-2
ASSLGVAQETQY TRBV5-1 - 12 TRBJ2-5
ASSQVGFQGATNEKLF TRBV4-2 - 16 TRBJ1-4
ASSPNVQGDYGYT TRBV4-2 - 13 TRBJ1-2
ASKGGAGANVLT TRBV19 - 12 TRBJ2-6